The T cell receptor (beta chain) described here comes from a study of OX40 agonist ivuxolimab in advanced cancers. Study-wide background: About 42% of patients had received prior checkpoint inhibitor therapy.

Only in-frame clones appear in the TCRdb table, and some are missing; sequencing was by immunoSEQ multiplex PCR. The sample has some 39,000 clones; 75% to 85% are singletons. The germline CDR1 and CDR2 sequences are LGHNA and YSLEER. Unmatched junction bases numbered 2, after V lost 4 bases and J lost 4 bases. This CDR3 has 15 residues. The chain employs TRBV4-3 and TRBJ2-1; 12 nucleotides match TRBD2. The TCR originated in an adult with an advanced solid tumor such as melanoma, head and neck, liver or kidney cancer. The material sequenced was CD4+ or CD8+ T cells sorted from blood, taken in a trial of the OX40 agonist ivuxolimab. The CDR3 here is CASSRGLAGYNEQFF. The CDR3 region has the DNA TGCGCCAGCAGCCGAGGACTAGCGGGATACAATGAGCAGTTCTTC.